This T cell receptor (beta chain) appears in the sequencing data of a study of T cells in Graves' hyperthyroidism and ophthalmopathy. Regarding the study as a whole: Most expanded thyroid clonotypes above 0.001 also appeared in blood.

This clonotype was recorded many times. What it binds is unknown. TCR beta CDR3 sequences were amplified from RNA transcripts. During a first-round RT-PCR of the TCR CDR3, the HTBI primer set was used. TCRdb independently ran MiXCR on the multiplex PCR reads; one entry per CDR3 protein. The repertoire holds hundreds of thousands of distinct CDR3 sequences, around 13% seen once, with 20% to 25% in the top ten. The sequenced sample was blood. The origin of this receptor is a woman in her 30s with Graves' hyperthyroidism.

The CDR3 DNA is TGTGCCAGCAGCCGCCCCCCGGGGAACACTGAAGCTTTCTTT. Translated, it gives CASSRPPGNTEAFF. The chain carries TRBV9 and TRBJ1-1; D call uncertain. V lost 4 bases to trimming and J lost 1 base, with 11 bases between them. Per the germline V gene, CDR1 is SGDLS and CDR2 is YYNGEE. The CDR3 loop spans 14 amino acids. Looking up the rest from reference TRBV9 and TRBJ1-1 gives the full variable domain: DSGVTQTPKHLITATGQRVTLRCSPRSGDLSVYWYQQSLDQGLQFLIQYYNGEERAKGNILERFSAQQFPDLHSELNLSSLELGDSALYFCASSRPPGNTEAFFGQGTRLTVV.